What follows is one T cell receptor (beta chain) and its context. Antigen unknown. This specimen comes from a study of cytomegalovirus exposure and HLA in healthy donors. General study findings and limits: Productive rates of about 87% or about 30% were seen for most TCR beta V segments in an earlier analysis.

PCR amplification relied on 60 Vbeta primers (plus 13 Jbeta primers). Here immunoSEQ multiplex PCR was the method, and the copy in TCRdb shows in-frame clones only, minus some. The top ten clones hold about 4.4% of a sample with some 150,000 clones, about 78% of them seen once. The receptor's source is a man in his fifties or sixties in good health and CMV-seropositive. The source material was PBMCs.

This chain's CDR3 is CASSISFGQGYQPQHF. The CDR3, as DNA: TGTGCCAGTAGTATATCATTTGGACAGGGTTATCAGCCCCAGCATTTT. V and J are TRBV19 and TRBJ1-5, with 8 bases aligning to TRBD1. This CDR3 comprises 16 residues. Germline V gene lookup returns CDR1 LNHDA and CDR2 SQIVND (reference sequence). V lost 2 bases and J lost 5; bases outside the gene matches: 8. Drawing the rest from reference TRBV19 and TRBJ1-5, the complete variable domain is DGGITQSPKYLFRKEGQNVTLSCEQNLNHDAMYWYRQDPGQGLRLIYYSQIVNDFQKGDIAEGYSVSREKKESFPLTVTSAQKNPTAFYLCASSISFGQGYQPQHFGDGTRLSIL.